This T cell receptor beta chain was identified during a study of blood T cells in healthy people across ages (dated by TCRdb to 2013 to 2016). General notes on the study: In model experiments, template switching captured roughly one uniquely barcoded TCR beta cDNA molecule for every two T cells. To avoid experimental bias, donors of different ages were randomly spread across the sequencing lanes. Four age groups were formed from the donors: young (average 16 years), middle-aged (around 41), aged (62) and long-lived (around 82). Two additional independent replicas of 1 million unique cDNA reads from the same blood draw were analyzed for two donors (one aged 18 to 29 and one aged 80 or older). To track age-related changes in TCR beta repertoire diversity, the study relied on deep sequencing normalized with unique cDNA molecular identifiers.

Results and caveats for the whole study, not just this receptor: The percentage of naive T cells measured by flow cytometry correlated strongly with observed TCR beta diversity. Estimates of total diversity based on one million sequenced T cells were regarded as lower bounds and as underestimates. As age increased, observed TCR beta diversity per million T cells dropped in a roughly linear way, and a significant reduction was already evident by age around 41. Compared with the aged group, the long-lived group had more naive CD4+ T cells, fewer expanded clones and increased TCR diversity, suggesting age selection. Since profiling was done on bulk unsorted PBMCs, naive and antigen-experienced compartments could not be conclusively compared. Donor CMV infection status was unknown, potentially confounding age-related changes in expanded clonotypes.

The donors were roughly 40 Caucasian individuals from Russia, aged 6 to 90 years, who were systemically healthy. Around 10 milliliters of peripheral blood were collected from each donor into EDTA-treated Vacutainer tubes. Ficoll-Paque density-gradient centrifugation was used to isolate PBMCs, with at least 7 million per sample. Trizol reagent was used to extract total RNA from the PBMCs, yielding at least 5.5 micrograms per sample. Naive CD45RAhigh/CD27high T cell percentages were measured by flow cytometry on a PBMC aliquot from every donor. The library was generated by 5' RACE. The sequencer was an Illumina HiSeq 2500. The second PCR ran for roughly 6 to 11 cycles and used a J-beta primer mix along with a sample-barcoded 5' primer. A unique molecular identifier was introduced onto each TCR beta cDNA molecule by a template-switch 5' adaptor carrying 12 random nucleotides. Each sample yielded at least 2.5 million CDR3-containing paired-end reads. First-strand cDNA was synthesized from all RNA with the Mint cDNA synthesis kit, primed by a TRBC-specific oligonucleotide. Following uracil-DNA glycosylase treatment, a first 18-cycle PCR with universal primers M1SS and BC2_uni_R was performed on all cDNA. Turning to the authors' computational methods: Each sample was normalized by randomly selecting 1 million high-quality reads, each carrying a distinct molecular identifier. Reads with shared molecular identifiers were discarded instead of being binned into consensus sequences. MiTCR, with a Q25 quality threshold and the strictest error-elimination algorithm, was used for CDR3 identification, clonotype clustering and error correction. Lower-bound total TCR beta diversity was estimated with a nonparametric unseen species model using Euler transformation. Using fastp trimming at Q25 and MiXCR clonotype assembly, TCRdb reanalyzed the public sequencing data and kept in-frame beta chains. Entries are consolidated by CDR3 protein sequence, retaining the most common genes and DNA. The V and J calls and clone size are TCRdb's, not the authors'. Present in this sample are about 830,000 distinct CDR3 sequences, roughly 60% of which were seen just once. The ten largest clones capture 22% of the sample.

A remark on this clonotype: Its antigen remains unidentified. Base-call qualities are not available, and no considerably larger clone is one nucleotide away.

CDR1 is given as MNHNS and CDR2 as SASEGT, both from the germline V gene. The CDR3, from cysteine to phenylalanine, totals 15 residues. Only the CDR3 DNA is retained, 45 bases long and in frame from the first base. The chain is encoded by TRBV6-1 joined to TRBJ2-5; 9 bases in the middle match TRBD1. The J call is doubtful: the DNA matches TRBJ2-7 better. Sequenced sample: blood. The receptor's source is a man aged 30 to 45 in good health. The nucleotide sequence is TGTGCCAGCAGGCTATCCGGGACAGGGACGAACGAGCAGTACTTC. It codes for CASRLSGTGTNEQYF.